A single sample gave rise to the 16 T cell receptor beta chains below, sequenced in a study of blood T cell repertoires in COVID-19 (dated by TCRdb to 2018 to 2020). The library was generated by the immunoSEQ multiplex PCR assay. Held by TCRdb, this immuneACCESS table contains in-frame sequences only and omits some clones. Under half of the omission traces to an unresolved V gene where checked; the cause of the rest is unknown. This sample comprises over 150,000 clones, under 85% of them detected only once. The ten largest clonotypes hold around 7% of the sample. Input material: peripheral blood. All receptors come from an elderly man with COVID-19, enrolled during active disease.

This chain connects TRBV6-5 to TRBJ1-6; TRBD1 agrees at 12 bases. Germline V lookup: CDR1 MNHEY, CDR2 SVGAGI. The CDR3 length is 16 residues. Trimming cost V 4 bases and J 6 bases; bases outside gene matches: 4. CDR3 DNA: TGTGCCAGCAGTTTCGGGACAGGGGGCCCTAATTCACCCCTCCACTTT. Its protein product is CASSFGTGGPNSPLHF.

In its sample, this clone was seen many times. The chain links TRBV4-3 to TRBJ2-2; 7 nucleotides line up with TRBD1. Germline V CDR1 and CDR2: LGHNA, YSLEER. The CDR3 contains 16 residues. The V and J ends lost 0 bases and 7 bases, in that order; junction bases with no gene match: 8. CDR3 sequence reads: CASSQEGVDRDGELFF. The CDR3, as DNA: TGCGCCAGCAGCCAAGAAGGGGTCGACAGGGACGGGGAGCTGTTTTTT.

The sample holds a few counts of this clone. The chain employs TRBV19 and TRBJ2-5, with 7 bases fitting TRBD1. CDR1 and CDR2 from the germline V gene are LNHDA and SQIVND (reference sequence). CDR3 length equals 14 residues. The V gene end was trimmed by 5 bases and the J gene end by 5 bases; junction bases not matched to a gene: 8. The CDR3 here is CASSQQGQGETQYF. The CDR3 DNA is TGTGCCAGTAGTCAACAGGGGCAGGGGGAGACCCAGTACTTC.

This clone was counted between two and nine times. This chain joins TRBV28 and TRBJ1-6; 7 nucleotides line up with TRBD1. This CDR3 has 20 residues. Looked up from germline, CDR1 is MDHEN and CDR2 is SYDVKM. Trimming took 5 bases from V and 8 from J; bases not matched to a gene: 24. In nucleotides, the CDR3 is TGTGCCAGCAGTCCCCGCGCCGGGACAGCAAACGCCCGCGGGCATTCACCCCTCCACTTT. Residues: CASSPRAGTANARGHSPLHF.

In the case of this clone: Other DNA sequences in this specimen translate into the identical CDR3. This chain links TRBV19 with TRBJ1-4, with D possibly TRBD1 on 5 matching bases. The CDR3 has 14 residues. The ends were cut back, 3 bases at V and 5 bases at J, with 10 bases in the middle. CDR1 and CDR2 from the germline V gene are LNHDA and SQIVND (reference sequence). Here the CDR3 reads CASSIQGGNEKLFF. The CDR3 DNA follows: TGTGCCAGTAGTATCCAGGGAGGAAATGAAAAACTGTTTTTT.

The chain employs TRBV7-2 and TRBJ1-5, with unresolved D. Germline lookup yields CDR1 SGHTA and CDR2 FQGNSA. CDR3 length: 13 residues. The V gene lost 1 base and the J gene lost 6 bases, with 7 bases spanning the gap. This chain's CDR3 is CASSLVGAQPQHF. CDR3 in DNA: TGTGCCAGCAGCTTAGTCGGTGCTCAGCCCCAGCATTTT.

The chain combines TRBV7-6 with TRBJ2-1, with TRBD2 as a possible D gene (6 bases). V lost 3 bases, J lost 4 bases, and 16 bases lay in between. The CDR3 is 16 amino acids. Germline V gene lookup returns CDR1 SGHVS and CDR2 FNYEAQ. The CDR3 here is CASSFFYGAGYNEQFF. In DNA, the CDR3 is TGTGCCAGCAGCTTTTTCTACGGGGCGGGGTACAATGAGCAGTTCTTC.

The DNA of the CDR3 is TGTGCCAGCAGTTACGGACAGGGTGTCAGCTATGGCTACACCTTC. This translates into CASSYGQGVSYGYTF. V usage is TRBV6-5 and J usage is TRBJ1-2, with TRBD1 identical over 8 bases. The germline CDR1 and CDR2 sequences are MNHEY and SVGAGI. CDR3 length: 15 residues. The V gene end was trimmed by 2 bases and the J gene end by 4 bases; junction bases not matched to a gene: 6.

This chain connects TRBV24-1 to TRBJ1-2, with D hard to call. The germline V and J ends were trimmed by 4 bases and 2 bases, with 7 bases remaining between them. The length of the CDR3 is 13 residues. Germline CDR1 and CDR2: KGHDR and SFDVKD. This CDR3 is CATSEELNYGYTF. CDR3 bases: TGTGCCACCAGTGAGGAGCTAAACTATGGCTACACCTTC.

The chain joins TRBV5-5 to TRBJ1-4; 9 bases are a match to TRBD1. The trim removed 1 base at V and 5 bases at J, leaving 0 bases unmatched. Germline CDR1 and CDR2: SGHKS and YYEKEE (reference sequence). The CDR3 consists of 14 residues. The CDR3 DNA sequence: TGTGCCAGCAGCTTGACAGGGGGCAATGAAAAACTGTTTTTT. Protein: CASSLTGGNEKLFF.

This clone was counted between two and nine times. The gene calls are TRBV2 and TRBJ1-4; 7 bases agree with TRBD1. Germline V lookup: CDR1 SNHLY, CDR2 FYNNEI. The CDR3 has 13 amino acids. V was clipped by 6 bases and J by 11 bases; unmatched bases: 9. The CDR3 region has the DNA TGTGCCAGCAGGGAAAACAGGGGTGGGAAACTGTTTTTT. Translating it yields CASRENRGGKLFF.

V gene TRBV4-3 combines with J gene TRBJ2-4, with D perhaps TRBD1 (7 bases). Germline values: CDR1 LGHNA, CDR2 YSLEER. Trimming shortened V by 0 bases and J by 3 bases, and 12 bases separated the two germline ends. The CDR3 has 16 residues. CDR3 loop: CASSQDQGGGKNIQYF. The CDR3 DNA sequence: TGCGCCAGCAGCCAAGATCAGGGGGGCGGCAAAAACATTCAGTACTTC.

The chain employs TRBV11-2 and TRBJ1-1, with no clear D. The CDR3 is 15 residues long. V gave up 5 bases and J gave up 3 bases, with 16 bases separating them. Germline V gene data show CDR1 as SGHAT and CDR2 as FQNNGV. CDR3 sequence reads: CASSPIAGLYTEAFF. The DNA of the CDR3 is TGTGCCAGCAGCCCGATCGCAGGTCTTTACACTGAAGCTTTCTTT.

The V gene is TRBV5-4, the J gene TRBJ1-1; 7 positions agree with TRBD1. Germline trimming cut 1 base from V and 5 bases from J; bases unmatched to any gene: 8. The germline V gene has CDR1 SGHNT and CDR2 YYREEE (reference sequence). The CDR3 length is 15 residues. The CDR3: CASSLQRQGGTEAFF. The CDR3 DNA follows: TGTGCCAGCAGCTTGCAGCGACAGGGTGGAACTGAAGCTTTCTTT.

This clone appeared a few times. The CDR3 DNA is TGTGCCAGCAGTGAATTGGGGGCTGTGAGGCAGCCCCAGCATTTT. Translated, it gives CASSELGAVRQPQHF. This rearrangement joins TRBV2 to TRBJ1-5; tentatively, D is TRBD1 (6 bases). Germline CDR1 reads SNHLY; CDR2 reads FYNNEI. This CDR3 has 15 residues. The germline V and J ends were trimmed by 2 bases and 7 bases, with 15 bases remaining between them.

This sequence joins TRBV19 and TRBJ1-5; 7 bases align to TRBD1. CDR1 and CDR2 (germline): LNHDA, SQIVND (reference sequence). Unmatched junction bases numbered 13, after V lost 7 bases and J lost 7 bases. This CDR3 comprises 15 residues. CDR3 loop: CASTPATGRAQPQHF. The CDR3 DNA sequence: TGTGCCAGTACCCCTGCGACAGGGCGGGCGCAGCCCCAGCATTTT.